This T cell receptor (beta chain) was identified in a study of shared clonotypes between healthy human individuals. Findings of the study overall: Sequencing depth was expected to influence donor clonotype sharing.

This clone has only a few counts. Its antigen is unknown. V was cut by 3 bases and J by 0 bases, with 6 bases left in between. The CDR3 loop spans 13 amino acids. Germline lookup yields CDR1 SGHTS and CDR2 YDEGEE. The authors ran the assay at deep level. Produced via immunoSEQ multiplex PCR; TCRdb's table is partial and in-frame only. The sample lists some 790,000 clones, 72% seen once, with more than 1.5% in the top ten. The rearrangement joins TRBV5-8 to TRBJ1-1; the D is unclear. Sequenced sample: memory CD4+ T cells sorted from blood. Subset described: CD45RA-negative fraction. The receptor comes from a woman younger than 45 in good health. The CDR3 DNA sequence: TGTGCCAGCAGCTCCGGGGTGAACACTGAAGCTTTCTTT. It is translated as CASSSGVNTEAFF.